The 17 T cell receptor beta chains given below trace back to one sample, sequenced in a study of blood T cell repertoires in COVID-19. TCRdb's copy holds only in-frame clones and misses some; the assay was immunoSEQ multiplex PCR. Of roughly 290,000 clones in the sample, nearly 90% were seen once. The sequenced sample consisted of PBMCs or T cells enriched from blood (not recorded which). The receptors shown here come from a woman between 18 and 29 years old with acute COVID-19.

The V call is TRBV2, the J call TRBJ2-3, with 8 bases that match TRBD1. The CDR3 covers 15 residues. V lost 4 bases to trimming and J lost 2 bases; unmatched junction nucleotides: 5. Germline V lookup: CDR1 SNHLY, CDR2 FYNNEI. The CDR3 sequence: CASSGQGLPTDTQYF. In DNA, the CDR3 is TGTGCCAGCAGTGGACAGGGGCTACCCACAGATACGCAGTATTTT.

This clone was detected only a few times. The J gene is TRBJ1-3, the V gene TRBV28, with a weak D call TRBD1 (6 bases). Germline CDR1 reads MDHEN; CDR2 reads SYDVKM. The CDR3 is 16 residues long. V gave up 5 bases and J gave up 1 base, with 15 bases separating them. CDR3 coding DNA: TGTGCCAGCAGTGTACAGGGTCCCCTGTCTGGAAACACCATATATTTT. This codes for CASSVQGPLSGNTIYF.

The V call is TRBV5-1, the J call TRBJ2-7; 9 bases line up with TRBD2. Germline CDR1 reads SGHRS; CDR2 reads YFSETQ. After removal of 4 bases from V and 6 bases from J, the junction contained 14 bases not matched to a gene. This CDR3 is 16 amino acids long. The DNA of the CDR3 is TGCGCCAGCAGCCCGCGGGATAGCGGGAGATCTGGCGAGCAGTACTTC. This gives the protein CASSPRDSGRSGEQYF. The full variable domain, with the rest looked up from reference TRBV5-1 and TRBJ2-7, is KAGVTQTPRYLIKTRGQQVTLSCSPISGHRSVSWYQQTPGQGLQFLFEYFSETQRNKGNFPGRFSGRQFSNSRSEMNVSTLELGDSALYLCASSPRDSGRSGEQYFGPGTRLTVT.

The CDR3 nucleotides are TGTGCCAGCAGCCTCGGCGGGACTTCCAATGAGCAGTTCTTC. Its translation: CASSLGGTSNEQFF. The chain couples TRBV3-1 (or the pseudogene TRBV3-2) to TRBJ2-1; tentative D call: TRBD2 (6 bases). CDR1 is LGHDT and CDR2 is YNNKEL in the germline V gene (reference sequence). The CDR3 has 14 amino acids. V was shortened by 4 bases and J by 6 bases, with 13 bases between the two germline ends.

This chain joins TRBV7-8 and TRBJ2-7; 10 nucleotides line up with TRBD2. CDR1 is SGHVS and CDR2 is FQNEAQ in the germline V gene. The CDR3 contains 16 residues. V lost 5 bases to trimming and J lost 1 base; unmatched junction nucleotides: 8. The CDR3 protein is CASSTRLAGGSYEQYF. The CDR3 DNA reads as TGTGCCAGCAGCACCCGACTAGCGGGTGGGTCCTACGAGCAGTACTTC.

The CDR3 DNA follows: TGTGCCAGCAGTTCCCCCGGGACAGGGTTTGAAAAACTGTTTTTT. It yields the protein CASSSPGTGFEKLFF. The chain couples TRBV28 to TRBJ1-4, with 9 bases matching TRBD1. V shed 4 bases, J shed 7 bases, and the junction held 7 bases outside the gene matches. This CDR3 comprises 15 residues. Germline CDR1 and CDR2: MDHEN and SYDVKM.

The CDR3 nucleotides read TGCAGTGCTAGTTCGGGGGATTTCGGCTACACCTTC. Translating it yields CSASSGDFGYTF. The V and J genes are TRBV20-1 and TRBJ1-2; weak D call: TRBD1 (5 bases). The CDR3 runs 12 residues. Germline CDR1 DFQATT, CDR2 SNEGSKA (reference sequence). The V and J ends lost 3 bases and 8 bases respectively, with 13 bases between them.

The table lists this clone with a few counts. The chain uses TRBV7-6 and TRBJ2-3; D is unclear. This CDR3 has 15 residues. Deletions cut 0 bases from V and 0 bases from J, with 7 bases between. Germline assignment: CDR1 SGHVS and CDR2 FNYEAQ. The CDR3 here is CASSLAYTSTDTQYF. The CDR3 DNA reads as TGTGCCAGCAGCTTAGCGTATACTAGCACAGATACGCAGTATTTT. The whole variable domain, filled in from reference TRBV7-6 and TRBJ2-3, reads GAGVSQSPRYKVTKRGQDVALRCDPISGHVSLYWYRQALGQGPEFLTYFNYEAQQDKSGLPNDRFSAERPEGSISTLTIQRTEQRDSAMYRCASSLAYTSTDTQYFGPGTRLTVL.

This clone was counted between two and nine times. This specimen includes other DNA sequences encoding the same CDR3. This sequence joins TRBV7-2 and TRBJ2-7; D perhaps matches TRBD2 (6 bases). Germline CDR1 is SGHTA and CDR2 is FQGNSA. This CDR3 region has 14 residues. V shed 1 base and J shed 1 base, with 8 bases lying between them. The CDR3 reads CASSLGGGSYEQYF. The CDR3 region has the DNA TGTGCCAGCAGCTTAGGGGGAGGTTCCTACGAGCAGTACTTC.

The chain has TRBV21-1 and TRBJ1-5; the table's TRBD1 call for D was not verified on the DNA. TRBV21-1 is a recognized pseudogene. CDR3 length: 14 amino acids. The CDR3 DNA follows: TGTGCCAGCTTACAGGTAAGTTCGAATCAGCCCCAGCATTTT. Translation: CASLQVSSNQPQHF.

V usage is TRBV7-2 and J usage is TRBJ1-1; 7 bases agree with TRBD1. This CDR3 comprises 15 residues. Germline CDR1 SGHTA, CDR2 FQGNSA. The trim removed 2 bases at V and 4 bases at J, leaving 7 bases unmatched. The CDR3 nucleotides are TGTGCCAGCAGCTTATATCCAGGGGGAATCACTGAAGCTTTCTTT. This gives the protein CASSLYPGGITEAFF.

The V gene is TRBV3-1 (or the pseudogene TRBV3-2), the J gene TRBJ1-2; maybe TRBD1 (6 bases). V lost 1 base, J lost 8 bases, and 17 bases lay in between. This CDR3 has 15 residues. CDR1 and CDR2 from the germline V gene are LGHDT and YNNKEL (reference sequence). The CDR3 here is CASSQGRTAMWGYTF. In DNA form, the CDR3 reads TGTGCCAGCAGCCAAGGGCGGACAGCCATGTGGGGCTACACCTTC.

The rearrangement uses TRBV11-3 and TRBJ1-3; TRBD1 matches 8 bases. V shed 5 bases, J shed 0 bases, and the junction held 9 bases outside the gene matches. Germline loops: CDR1 SGHNT, CDR2 YENEEA. CDR3 size: 17 residues. The CDR3 DNA reads TGTGCCAGCAGCCATTTAAGGACAGGGAACTCTGGAAACACCATATATTTT. As protein: CASSHLRTGNSGNTIYF. Full variable domain (rest looked up from reference TRBV11-3 and TRBJ1-3): EAGVVQSPRYKIIEKKQPVAFWCNPISGHNTLYWYLQNLGQGPELLIRYENEEAVDDSQLPKDRFSAERLKGVDSTLKIQPAELGDSAVYLCASSHLRTGNSGNTIYFGEGSWLTVV.

V is TRBV24-1 and J is TRBJ1-1; 12 bases fit TRBD1. The length of the CDR3 is 18 residues. V was pared by 3 bases and J by 4 bases, with 11 bases of the junction left unmatched. In germline, CDR1 is KGHDR, CDR2 SFDVKD. Here the CDR3 reads CATSDTTGTGGLGTEAFF. In DNA, the CDR3 is TGTGCCACCAGTGATACAACCGGGACAGGGGGCCTCGGCACTGAAGCTTTCTTT.

This rearrangement joins TRBV24-1 to TRBJ2-7; 8 bases agree with TRBD2. J gave up 0 bases and V 10 bases, and 4 bases lay outside the gene matches. Per the germline V gene, CDR1 is KGHDR and CDR2 is SFDVKD. The CDR3 runs 13 residues. The CDR3 DNA reads as TGTGCCACTCAGAGCGGGAGCTCCTACGAGCAGTACTTC. Protein: CATQSGSSYEQYF.

This chain links TRBV6-2 or TRBV6-3 with TRBJ2-4, with TRBD1 matching 9 bases. Germline V gene data show CDR1 as MNHEY and CDR2 as SVGEGT. The CDR3 totals 16 residues. V lost 6 bases to trimming and J lost 1 base; unmatched junction nucleotides: 7. CDR3 nucleotides: TGTGCCAGCAGCCCTACCGGGACAGGGGCCAAAAACATTCAGTACTTC. Residues: CASSPTGTGAKNIQYF.

V and J are TRBV7-9 and TRBJ2-1, with 11 bases lining up with TRBD2. This CDR3 comprises 15 residues. CDR1 SEHNR and CDR2 FQNEAQ come from the germline V gene (reference sequence). V was pared by 5 bases and J by 4 bases, with 4 bases of the junction left unmatched. CDR3 region: CASSPWTSGYNEQFF. The CDR3, as DNA: TGTGCCAGCAGCCCCTGGACTAGCGGGTACAATGAGCAGTTCTTC.